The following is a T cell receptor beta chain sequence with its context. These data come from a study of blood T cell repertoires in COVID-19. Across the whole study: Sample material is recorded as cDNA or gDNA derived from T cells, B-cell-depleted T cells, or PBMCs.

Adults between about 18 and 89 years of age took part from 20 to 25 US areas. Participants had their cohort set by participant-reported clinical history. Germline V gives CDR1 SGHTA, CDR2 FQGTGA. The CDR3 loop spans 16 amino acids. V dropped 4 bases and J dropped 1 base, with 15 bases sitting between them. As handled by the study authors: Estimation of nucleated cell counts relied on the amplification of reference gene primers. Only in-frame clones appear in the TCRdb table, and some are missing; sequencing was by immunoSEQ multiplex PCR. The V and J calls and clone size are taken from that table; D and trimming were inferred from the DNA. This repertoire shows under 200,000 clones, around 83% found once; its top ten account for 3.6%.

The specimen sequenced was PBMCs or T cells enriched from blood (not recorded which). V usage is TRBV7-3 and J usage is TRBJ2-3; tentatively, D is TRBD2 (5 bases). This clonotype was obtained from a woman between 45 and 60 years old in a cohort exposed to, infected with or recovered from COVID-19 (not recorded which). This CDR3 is CASSYNAGGGTDTQYF. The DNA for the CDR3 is TGTGCCAGCAGCTACAACGCAGGAGGCGGCACAGATACGCAGTATTTT.